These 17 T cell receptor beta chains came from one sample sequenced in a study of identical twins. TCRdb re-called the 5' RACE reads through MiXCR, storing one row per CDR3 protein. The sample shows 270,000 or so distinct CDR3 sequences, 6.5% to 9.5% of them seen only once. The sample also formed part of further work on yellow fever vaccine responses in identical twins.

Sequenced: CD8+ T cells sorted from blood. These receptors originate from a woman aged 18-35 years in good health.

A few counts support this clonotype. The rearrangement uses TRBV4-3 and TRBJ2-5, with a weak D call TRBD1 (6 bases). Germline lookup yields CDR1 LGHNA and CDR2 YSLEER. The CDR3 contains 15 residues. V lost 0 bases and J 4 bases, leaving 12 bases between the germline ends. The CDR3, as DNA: TGCGCCAGCAGCCAAGAGCTACTAGGGGGAGAGACCCAGTACTTC. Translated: CASSQELLGGETQYF.

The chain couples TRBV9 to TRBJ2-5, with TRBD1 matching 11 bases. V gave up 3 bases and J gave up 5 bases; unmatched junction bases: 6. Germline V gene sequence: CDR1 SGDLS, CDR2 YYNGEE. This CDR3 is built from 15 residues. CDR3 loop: CASSGGTGGYETQYF. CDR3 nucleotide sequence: TGTGCCAGCAGCGGGGGGACAGGGGGGTACGAGACCCAGTACTTC.

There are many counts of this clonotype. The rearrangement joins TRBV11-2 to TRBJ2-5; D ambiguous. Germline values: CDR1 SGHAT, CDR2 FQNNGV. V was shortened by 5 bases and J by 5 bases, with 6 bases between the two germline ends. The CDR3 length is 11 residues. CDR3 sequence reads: CASSRWETQYF. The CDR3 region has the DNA TGTGCCAGCAGCCGGTGGGAGACCCAGTACTTC. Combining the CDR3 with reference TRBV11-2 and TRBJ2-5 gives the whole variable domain EAGVAQSPRYKIIEKRQSVAFWCNPISGHATLYWYQQILGQGPKLLIQFQNNGVVDDSQLPKDRFSAERLKGVDSTLKIQPAKLEDSAVYLCASSRWETQYFGPGTRLLVL.

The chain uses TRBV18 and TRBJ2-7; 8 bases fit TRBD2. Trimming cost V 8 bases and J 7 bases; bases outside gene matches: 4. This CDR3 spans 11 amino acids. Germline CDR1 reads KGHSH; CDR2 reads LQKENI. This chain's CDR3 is CASPVAGEQYF. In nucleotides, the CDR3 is TGTGCCAGCCCCGTAGCGGGGGAGCAGTACTTC.

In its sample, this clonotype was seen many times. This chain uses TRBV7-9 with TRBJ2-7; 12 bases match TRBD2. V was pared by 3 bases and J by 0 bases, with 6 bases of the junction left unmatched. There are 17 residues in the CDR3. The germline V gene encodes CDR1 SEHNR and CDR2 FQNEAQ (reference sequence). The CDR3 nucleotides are TGTGCCAGCAGCTTCCTAGCGGGAGGGAGGAGCTCCTACGAGCAGTACTTC. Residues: CASSFLAGGRSSYEQYF.

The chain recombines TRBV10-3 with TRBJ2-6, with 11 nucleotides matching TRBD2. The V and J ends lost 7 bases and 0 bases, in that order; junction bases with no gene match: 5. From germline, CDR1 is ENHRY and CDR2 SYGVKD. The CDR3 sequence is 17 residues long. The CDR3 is CAITPTSGASGANVLTF. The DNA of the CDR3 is TGTGCCATCACCCCGACTAGCGGGGCCTCTGGGGCCAACGTCCTGACTTTC.

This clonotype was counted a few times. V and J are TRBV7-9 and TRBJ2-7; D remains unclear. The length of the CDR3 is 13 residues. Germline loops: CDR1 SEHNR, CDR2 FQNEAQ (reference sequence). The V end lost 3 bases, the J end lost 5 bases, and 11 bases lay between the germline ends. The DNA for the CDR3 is TGTGCCAGCAGCTTCCCTCTAGTAGACGAGCAGTACTTC. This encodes CASSFPLVDEQYF.

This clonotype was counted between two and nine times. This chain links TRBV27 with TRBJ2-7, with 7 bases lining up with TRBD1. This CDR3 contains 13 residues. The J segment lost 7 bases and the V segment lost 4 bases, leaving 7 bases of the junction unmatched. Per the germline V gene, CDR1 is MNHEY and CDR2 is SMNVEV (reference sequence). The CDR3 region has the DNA TGTGCCAGCAGTTCACAGGGGCTGGTAGAGCAGTACTTC. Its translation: CASSSQGLVEQYF.

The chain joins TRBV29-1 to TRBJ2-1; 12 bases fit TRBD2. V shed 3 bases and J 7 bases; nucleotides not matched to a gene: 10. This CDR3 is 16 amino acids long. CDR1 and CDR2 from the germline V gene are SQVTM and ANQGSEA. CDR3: CSVDYPRTSGTNEQFF. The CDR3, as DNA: TGCAGCGTTGACTATCCCAGGACTAGCGGGACTAATGAGCAGTTCTTC.

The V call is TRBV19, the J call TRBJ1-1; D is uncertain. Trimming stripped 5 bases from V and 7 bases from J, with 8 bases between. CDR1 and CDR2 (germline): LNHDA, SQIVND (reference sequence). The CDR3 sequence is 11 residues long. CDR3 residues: CASSFAGEAFF. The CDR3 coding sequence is TGTGCCAGTAGTTTCGCGGGTGAAGCTTTCTTT.

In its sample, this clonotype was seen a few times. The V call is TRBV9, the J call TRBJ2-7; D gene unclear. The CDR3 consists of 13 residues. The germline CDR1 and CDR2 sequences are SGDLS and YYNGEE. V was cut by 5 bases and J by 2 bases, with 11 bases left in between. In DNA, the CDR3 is TGTGCCAGCAGTTATGGGTCACCCTACGAGCAGTACTTC. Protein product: CASSYGSPYEQYF.

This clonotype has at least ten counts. The CDR3 DNA reads TGTGCCAGCAGTTTGGTACAGGGGGTTGGTACCGGGGAGCTGTTTTTT. It specifies CASSLVQGVGTGELFF. The chain employs TRBV12-3 or TRBV12-4 and TRBJ2-2; 8 nucleotides line up with TRBD1. CDR3 size: 16 residues. V dropped 3 bases and J dropped 5; count of bases not matched to a gene: 8.

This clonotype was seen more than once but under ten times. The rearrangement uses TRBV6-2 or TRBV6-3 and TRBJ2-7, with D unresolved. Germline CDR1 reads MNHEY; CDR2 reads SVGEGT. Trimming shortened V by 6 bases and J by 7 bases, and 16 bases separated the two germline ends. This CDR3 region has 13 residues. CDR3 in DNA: TGTGCCAGCAGCACCTTCGCCGCTAAGGAGCAGTACTTC. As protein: CASSTFAAKEQYF.

DNA of the CDR3: TGTGCCAGCAGTTTAGACCGGGGGACGGGTCCCACCGGGGAGCTGTTTTTT. This sequence encodes CASSLDRGTGPTGELFF. The chain recombines TRBV12-3 or TRBV12-4 with TRBJ2-2; the D gene is possibly TRBD2 (6 bases). Trimming stripped 1 base from V and 4 bases from J, with 16 bases between. The CDR3 has 17 residues.

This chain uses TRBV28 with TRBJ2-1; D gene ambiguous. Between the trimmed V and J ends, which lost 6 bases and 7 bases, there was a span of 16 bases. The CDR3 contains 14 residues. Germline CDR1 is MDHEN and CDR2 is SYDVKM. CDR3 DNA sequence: TGTGCCAGCAGCCTCACCTGGCCAGAGAATGAGCAGTTCTTC. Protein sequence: CASSLTWPENEQFF.

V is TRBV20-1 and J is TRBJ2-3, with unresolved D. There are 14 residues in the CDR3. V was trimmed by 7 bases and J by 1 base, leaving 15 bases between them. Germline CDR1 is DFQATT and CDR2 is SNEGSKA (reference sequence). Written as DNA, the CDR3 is TGCAGTGTTTACCCGGTGGCTGGCACAGATACGCAGTATTTT. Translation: CSVYPVAGTDTQYF.

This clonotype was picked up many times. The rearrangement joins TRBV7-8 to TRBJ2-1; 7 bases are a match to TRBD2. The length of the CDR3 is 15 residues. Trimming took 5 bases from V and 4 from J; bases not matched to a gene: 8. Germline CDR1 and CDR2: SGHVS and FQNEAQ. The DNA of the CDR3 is TGTGCCAGCAGCCCACATGGGACTACGTACAATGAGCAGTTCTTC. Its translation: CASSPHGTTYNEQFF.